This T cell receptor (beta chain) was recovered during a study of blood T cell repertoires in COVID-19. Study overall: Some COVID-19 samples were acute and others convalescent; all came from the United States, Italy and Spain. Sources were T cells, B-cell-depleted T cells, or PBMCs; the material itself was cDNA or gDNA.

In the original processing: Quantification of nucleated cells was approximated via reference gene primer amplification. The protocol was immunoSEQ multiplex PCR, while the TCRdb copy is restricted to in-frame clones and leaves out a portion. V and J calls and clone size follow that table, whereas D and trimming were derived from the DNA. The sample holds approximately 100,000 clones, roughly 80% seen once. Only one count was recorded for this clone. The sample comprised peripheral blood. This TCR came from a man in his 70s with active or convalescent COVID-19.

The CDR3 is CASSLVAGFTDTQYF. The CDR3 DNA reads as TGTGCCAGCAGCTTGGTGGCAGGGTTCACAGATACGCAGTATTTT. The chain combines TRBV5-8 with TRBJ2-3; possibly TRBD1 for D (5 bases). Germline CDR1 reads SGHTS; CDR2 reads YDEGEE. The CDR3 has 15 amino acids. The ends were cut back, 0 bases at V and 2 bases at J, with 10 bases in the middle. The variable domain in full, completed from reference TRBV5-8 and TRBJ2-3, reads EAGVTQSPTHLIKTRGQQATLRCSPISGHTSVYWYQQALGLGLQFLLWYDEGEERNRGNFPPRFSGRQFPNYSSELNVNALELEDSALYLCASSLVAGFTDTQYFGPGTRLTVL.